This T cell receptor (beta chain) was captured by sequencing in a study of T cell responses to AZD1222 COVID-19 vaccine. Study-wide findings and caveats: AZD1222 recipients seropositive at baseline numbered only 5 to 7.

Clones were sequenced by immunoSEQ multiplex PCR, and TCRdb holds only the in-frame ones, with some missing. The sample holds 150,000 to 200,000 clones, over 85% seen once. The V gene's germline CDR1 is MGHRA and CDR2 YSYEKL. The CDR3 has 14 amino acids. V lost 4 bases and J lost 5; bases outside the gene matches: 5. On this clone itself: Its cognate antigen is unknown.

Specimen: peripheral blood, collected on day 0 of AZD1222 vaccination. This clonotype originated in an adult in good health. The chain is built from TRBV4-1 and TRBJ1-1, with 9 bases aligning to TRBD1. The CDR3 coding sequence is TGCGCCAGCAGCCCCGGGACAGGGAAAACTGAAGCTTTCTTT. Its translation: CASSPGTGKTEAFF.